Each of the 2 T cell receptor beta chains below was sequenced from the same sample in a study of regulatory T cells in long-lasting Graves disease. Investigators prepared the TCR beta libraries by applying iRepertoire HTBI primers and Arm-PCR of CDR3 regions. TCRdb analysed the multiplex PCR reads with MiXCR anew, one entry per CDR3 protein. The table has 650,000 to 700,000 distinct CDR3 sequences, about 30% seen once. Time point here: persistent/refractory GD, antithyroid drugs over 5 years with positive TRAb. RNA from PBMCs was the source of the TCR library. The source was peripheral blood mononuclear cells (PBMCs), collected when the disease was refractory, from a patient treated with antithyroid drugs. The receptor source for this set is a female donor with Graves disease.

The chain couples TRBV5-4 to TRBJ2-3; tentatively, D is TRBD2 (5 bases). The CDR3 has 14 amino acids. V lost 0 bases and J 1 base, leaving 6 bases between the germline ends. The germline CDR1 and CDR2 sequences are SGHNT and YYREEE (reference sequence). The CDR3 protein is CASSLGSGTDTQYF. DNA of the CDR3: TGTGCCAGCAGCTTGGGTAGCGGCACAGATACGCAGTATTTT.

V is TRBV28 and J is TRBJ2-1, with TRBD1 matching 7 bases. With 1 base clipped from V and 8 bases from J, the junction kept 2 bases outside the gene matches. This CDR3 has 13 residues. Germline V gene sequence: CDR1 MDHEN, CDR2 SYDVKM. The CDR3 region is CASSLSGTDEQFF. As DNA, the CDR3 is TGTGCCAGCAGTTTATCGGGGACAGATGAGCAGTTCTTC.